The source of this T cell receptor (beta chain) is a study of siplizumab effects on memory and regulatory T cells. The V gene's germline CDR1 is SGHDT and CDR2 YYEEEE. The CDR3 runs 18 residues. V dropped 3 bases and J dropped 5; count of bases not matched to a gene: 13. About this clone itself: The antigen remains unidentified.

Study results and limitations: About 75-97% of proliferating CD4+ or CD8+ clones had no assignable naive or memory phenotype.

Assay: immunoSEQ multiplex PCR; the TCRdb copy retains only in-frame clones and omits some. Among around 83,000 clones listed, around 90% were seen once. The material sequenced was CD4+ T cells sorted from blood. The chain carries TRBV5-6 and TRBJ2-3; 12 bases are shared with TRBD2. The receptor comes from a human donor in good health. CDR3 amino acids: CASSSGLAGFDGRDTQYF. The CDR3 DNA sequence: TGTGCCAGCAGCTCAGGACTAGCGGGATTCGACGGGAGAGATACGCAGTATTTT.